The entry that follows covers one T cell receptor beta chain sequence. This clonotype was counted between two and nine times. Its antigen has not been determined. No base quality information exists; no much larger clone differs at one position. Explained via the paper, the treatment or condition label denotes: live attenuated yellow fever vaccine strain. At each blood-draw timepoint, two biological replicates of bulk PBMCs were obtained. A standard Ficoll-Paque protocol was used to isolate PBMCs from peripheral blood. RNA was extracted with TriZol from bulk PBMCs, CD4 and CD8 fractions, and dextramer-positive and dextramer-negative fractions. This sample is part of a study of T cells after yellow fever vaccination (dated by TCRdb to between 2018 and 2021). Regarding the complete study: The SMART-Seq v4 Ultra Low Input RNA kit was used to prepare libraries from fractions with low cell numbers. Blood was collected at multiple timepoints before and after primary and secondary immunization, and bulk PBMC replicates and cell subsets were isolated. Two healthy male donors, one aged 18 to 30 and one aged 30 to 40 years, made up the cohort. To follow T-cell clones before and after both primary and booster YFV17D yellow fever vaccination, bulk TCR alpha and beta repertoires underwent longitudinal sequencing.

General findings and caveats noted by the study authors: A small share of clonotypes was detected in both CD4 and CD8 compartments, with the overlap likely arising from convergent recombination. Computational filtering was required because FACS-sorted repertoires could contain abundant contaminating clonotypes from the bulk population. Because the study included only a couple of donors, the extent to which the findings can be generalized is limited. Most clones expanded after primary vaccination (around 97% of CD4 and over 80% of CD8) were re-detected after the booster, suggesting that broad memory maintenance occurred. Compared with the primary T-cell response, the secondary T-cell response was weaker but faster, peaking on day 5 rather than day 15.

TCR cDNA was synthesized by 5'RACE template switching, which introduced a universal primer site and unique molecular identifiers. cDNA synthesis was primed from both the TCR alpha and TCR beta constant segments. Library amplification involved two PCR steps, and the second step added sample barcodes and sequencing adapters. Sequencing of libraries was performed on Illumina HiSeq 2500 (2x100 bp) or NovaSeq (2x150 bp). Per the source publication's procedure: Demultiplexing of reads and collapsing into UMI consensus sequences were performed with MIGEC, and V(D)J alignment was carried out with MiXCR. Vaccine-responding clonotypes were identified with edgeR using replicate PBMC samples, with FDR below 0.01 and a log2 fold change above 5 up to day 15 being required. Bulk clonotypes were assigned CD4 or CD8 identity according to which sequenced CD4 or CD8 repertoire held them at higher abundance. TCRdb passed the public sequencing reads through fastp at Q25 and MiXCR, retaining productive beta sequences. Rows merge per CDR3 protein into single entries with the most common DNA and genes. The authors' filters were not applied to this entry. A total of 450,000 to 550,000 distinct CDR3 sequences appear in this sample, 19% of them only once. The top ten constitute 13% to 15% of the sample.

Reading from cysteine to phenylalanine, the CDR3 counts 13 amino acids. Of the read, only the CDR3 DNA is kept; its 39 bases are in frame from base 1. Between the V and J ends, shortened by 4 bases and 7 bases respectively, the junction contains 14 bases. The germline V gene supplies CDR1 SGHDT and CDR2 YYEEEE. The material sequenced was PBMCs, taken 15 days after the yellow fever booster vaccination. This sequence uses TRBV5-6 and TRBJ1-1; D gene: possibly TRBD1, on 5 matching bases. This sequence originates from a man aged 30-40 years who received the YFV17D yellow fever vaccine. The CDR3 region reads CASSGGLGSEAFF. The DNA sequence is TGTGCCAGCAGCGGGGGTTTGGGGAGTGAAGCTTTCTTT.